This T cell receptor beta chain was recovered during a study of shared clonotypes between healthy human individuals. Study-level results: Rarefaction analysis demonstrated incomplete sorted-subset sequencing notwithstanding large depth.

V was clipped by 5 bases and J by 7 bases; unmatched bases: 11. The CDR3 is 14 residues long. CDR1 is MNHNS and CDR2 is SASEGT in the germline V gene. Every donor was a Caucasian adult from Nashville, Tennessee. With regard to this clone: Its antigen is currently unknown.

Assay used: immunoSEQ multiplex PCR; TCRdb lists only in-frame clones, some missing. The sample contains 950,000 to 1,100,000 clones, about three quarters of which appear only once. This clonotype was obtained from a young man in good health. The V and J genes are TRBV6-1 and TRBJ2-7; 7 positions agree with TRBD1. Specimen: memory CD4+ T cells sorted from blood. Sample subset: CD45RA-negative fraction. The CDR3 DNA reads as TGTGCCAGCAGTCTGGAGACAGGGCGGGTAGAGCAGTACTTC. Protein sequence: CASSLETGRVEQYF.